The clone carrying this T cell receptor beta chain was found once. Per germline, CDR1 ENHRY and CDR2 SYGVKD. Trimming at V came to 10 bases and at J to 0 bases, leaving 9 bases not matched to a gene. CDR3 length: 14 residues. The data derive from a study of siplizumab effects on memory and regulatory T cells. Sequencing used immunoSEQ multiplex PCR; TCRdb keeps in-frame clones, though not all of them. The profile shows about 100,000 clones, 94% of them singletons. The sample was non-Treg CD4+ T cells sorted from blood. This receptor was identified in a human donor in good health. The chain has TRBV10-3 and TRBJ2-7; 7 nucleotides agree with TRBD1. The CDR3 loop reads CATRGGQDSYEQYF. The CDR3 DNA follows: TGTGCCACCCGGGGCGGACAGGACTCCTACGAGCAGTACTTC.